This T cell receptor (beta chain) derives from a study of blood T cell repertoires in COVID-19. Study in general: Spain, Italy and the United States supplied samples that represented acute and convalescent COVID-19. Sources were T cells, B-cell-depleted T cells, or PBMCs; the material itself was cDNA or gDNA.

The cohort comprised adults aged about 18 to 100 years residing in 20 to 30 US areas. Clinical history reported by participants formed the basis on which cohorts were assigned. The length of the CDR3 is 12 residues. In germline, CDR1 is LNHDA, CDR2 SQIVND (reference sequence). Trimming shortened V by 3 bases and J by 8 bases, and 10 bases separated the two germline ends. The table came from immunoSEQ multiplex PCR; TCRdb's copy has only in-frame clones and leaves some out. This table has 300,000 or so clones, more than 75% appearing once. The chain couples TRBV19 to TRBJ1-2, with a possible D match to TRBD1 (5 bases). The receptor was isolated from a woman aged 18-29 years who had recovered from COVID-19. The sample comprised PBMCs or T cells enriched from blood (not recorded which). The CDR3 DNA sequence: TGTGCCAGTAGTATGGTGGCAGGGGGCTACACCTTC. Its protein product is CASSMVAGGYTF.